This record concerns one T cell receptor beta chain sequence. Antigen: not known. The data were obtained in a study of siplizumab effects on memory and regulatory T cells. Study-level results: Treatment with siplizumab left mappable alloreactive CD4+ clones averaging 68.8% Treg-derived, compared with about 27% in controls.

Assays examined roughly 100,000 TCR templates per sample. TCRdb's table, derived via immunoSEQ multiplex PCR, lists solely in-frame clones and lacks some. The data show more than 85,000 clones, about 93% seen once. The V gene lost 4 bases and the J gene lost 7 bases, with 23 bases spanning the gap. Germline V CDR1 and CDR2: LGHNA, YNFKEQ. This CDR3 is 17 amino acids long. The receptor was derived from a human donor in good health. What was sequenced was CD4+ T cells sorted from blood. The chain employs TRBV4-2 and TRBJ1-5; no firm D call. CDR3 bases: TGTGCCAGCAGCCCCGCGATGGCCTCAGCAGCCCGCCAGCCCCAGCATTTT. Its translation is CASSPAMASAARQPQHF.